Described below is a single T cell receptor (beta chain) sequence and its context. Antigen unknown. The record originates from a study of cytomegalovirus exposure and HLA in healthy donors. The study, taken as a whole, reports: As confirmed in vitro, three CMV-associated chains were specific for CMV antigens.

The V end lost 0 bases, the J end lost 3 bases, and 20 bases lay between the germline ends. The germline CDR1 and CDR2 sequences are MDHEN and SYDVKM. CDR3 length equals 18 residues. Primers included in the PCR were 60 Vbeta and 13 Jbeta primers. The assay was immunoSEQ multiplex PCR, and TCRdb's table has in-frame clones only and misses some. The data contain 150,000 to 200,000 clones, roughly four fifths of them seen just once; the ten biggest clones take up roughly a tenth. Regarding donors, all were healthy bone marrow donors. Donors sampled were nominally healthy, though unrecorded immune exposures were likely.

The V and J genes are TRBV28 and TRBJ1-2; TRBD1 is a possible D gene (6 bases). This receptor was taken from a man over 45 in good health and CMV-seropositive. Material for sequencing was PBMCs. CDR3 protein: CASSLWTWVGARYYGYTF. The CDR3 nucleotides are TGTGCCAGCAGTTTATGGACTTGGGTGGGGGCTCGGTACTATGGCTACACCTTC.